What follows is one TCR beta chain and its context. Per the original methods: Cell counts per sample came from amplifying reference gene primers. Assay used: immunoSEQ multiplex PCR; TCRdb lists only in-frame clones, some missing. Clone size and V and J calls were adopted from that table, with D and trimming inferred from the DNA. The sample includes more than 95,000 clones, around nine tenths of them seen just once. This CDR3 has 18 residues. Germline lookup yields CDR1 LGHDT and CDR2 YNNKEL (reference sequence). The V segment lost 0 bases and the J segment 5 bases; nucleotides outside the gene matches: 10. This sample is drawn from a study of blood T cell repertoires in COVID-19. The overall study: Samples representing acute and convalescent COVID-19 were sourced from the United States, Italy and Spain. T cells, B-cell-depleted T cells, or PBMCs supplied cDNA or gDNA.

The receptor comes from a human donor in a cohort sampled during active COVID-19. The sample taken for sequencing was peripheral blood. This chain uses TRBV3-1 (or the pseudogene TRBV3-2) with TRBJ2-5, with 12 bases fitting TRBD2. The CDR3: CASSQDLAGGPSGETQYF. The CDR3 DNA reads as TGTGCCAGCAGCCAAGATCTAGCGGGAGGGCCCAGCGGGGAGACCCAGTACTTC.